The 21 T cell receptor beta chains given below trace back to one sample, sequenced in a study of cytomegalovirus exposure and HLA in healthy donors. Sequencing was performed with immunoSEQ multiplex PCR; in TCRdb, only in-frame clones are kept and a portion is missing. This sample carries 120,000 or so clones, approximately 91% of them seen once, and the ten largest clones take about 4%. The sequencing sample was made of PBMCs. The origin of the receptors is a young man in good health and CMV-seropositive.

The chain links TRBV7-8 to TRBJ1-6, with a tentative D call TRBD1 (6 bases). V gave up 4 bases and J gave up 6 bases, with 16 bases separating them. The CDR3 covers 16 residues. The germline gives CDR1 SGHVS, CDR2 FQNEAQ. The CDR3 here is CASSSPAGTTNSPLHF. The CDR3 region has the DNA TGTGCCAGCAGCTCACCGGCCGGGACAACTAATTCACCCCTCCACTTT.

The rearrangement joins TRBV2 to TRBJ1-1; no firm D call. The germline CDR1 and CDR2 sequences are SNHLY and FYNNEI. V gave up 6 bases and J gave up 6 bases, with 11 bases separating them. This CDR3 contains 12 residues. CDR3 residues: CASSEGWAEAFF. As DNA, the CDR3 is TGTGCCAGCAGCGAGGGTTGGGCTGAAGCTTTCTTT. Supplemented by reference TRBV2 and TRBJ1-1, the full variable domain reads EPEVTQTPSHQVTQMGQEVILRCVPISNHLYFYWYRQILGQKVEFLVSFYNNEISEKSEIFDDQFSVERPDGSNFTLKIRSTKLEDSAMYFCASSEGWAEAFFGQGTRLTVV.

Details on this clone: The sample carries other DNA sequences with the same CDR3. This chain joins TRBV7-9 and TRBJ1-2; 7 positions match TRBD1. Per the germline V gene, CDR1 is SEHNR and CDR2 is FQNEAQ (reference sequence). The V and J ends lost 5 bases and 5 bases, in that order; junction bases with no gene match: 2. The length of the CDR3 is 12 residues. The CDR3: CASSPGGYGYTF. The CDR3 nucleotides read TGTGCCAGCAGCCCAGGGGGTTATGGCTACACCTTC. The whole variable domain, remainder taken from reference TRBV7-9 and TRBJ1-2, is DTGVSQNPRHKITKRGQNVTFRCDPISEHNRLYWYRQTLGQGPEFLTYFQNEAQLEKSRLLSDRFSAERPKGSFSTLEIQRTEQGDSAMYLCASSPGGYGYTFGSGTRLTVV.

The chain links TRBV5-6 to TRBJ1-6; unclear D gene. Germline V gene sequence: CDR1 SGHDT, CDR2 YYEEEE. Trimming took off 4 bases at V and 0 bases at J, with 14 bases between the two ends. The CDR3 is 17 amino acids. CDR3 sequence reads: CASSQKLGGSYNSPLHF. Written as DNA, the CDR3 is TGTGCCAGCAGCCAAAAACTGGGAGGCTCCTATAATTCACCCCTCCACTTT.

This chain connects TRBV2 to TRBJ1-2, with D unresolved. CDR1 is SNHLY and CDR2 is FYNNEI in the germline V gene. This CDR3 has 14 amino acids. The V end was cut by 2 bases, the J end by 0 bases, with 7 bases between. CDR3 region: CASSERSPNYGYTF. The CDR3 DNA reads TGTGCCAGCAGTGAACGGAGTCCTAACTATGGCTACACCTTC.

This sequence joins TRBV5-4 and TRBJ2-7; 9 nucleotides align to TRBD1. CDR1 and CDR2 from the germline V gene are SGHNT and YYREEE (reference sequence). The CDR3 loop spans 14 amino acids. With V trimmed by 4 bases and J by 6 bases, 8 bases remained unmatched. The CDR3, as DNA: TGTGCCAGCAGCGGGCCGGACAGGGGAGGCGAGCAGTACTTC. It encodes CASSGPDRGGEQYF.

Points on this clone: Other DNA sequences from this sample encode an identical CDR3 as well. The rearrangement links TRBV2 to TRBJ1-5; a weak D match, TRBD1 (5 bases). V lost 7 bases and J 1 base, leaving 8 bases between the germline ends. CDR3 length equals 13 residues. Looked up from germline, CDR1 is SNHLY and CDR2 is FYNNEI. CDR3 bases: TGTGCCAGCAAGCGGGACAGCAATCAGCCCCAGCATTTT. Its translation: CASKRDSNQPQHF.

The chain recombines TRBV27 with TRBJ2-7; 8 nucleotides align to TRBD1. CDR1 and CDR2 from the germline V gene are MNHEY and SMNVEV (reference sequence). With 4 bases clipped from V and 4 bases from J, the junction kept 12 bases outside the gene matches. The CDR3 runs to 16 residues. Written as DNA, the CDR3 is TGTGCCAGCAGTTCCTCTCCGGGACAGGTGAGGTACGAGCAGTACTTC. As protein: CASSSSPGQVRYEQYF.

V and J are TRBV27 and TRBJ2-2; 9 nucleotides align to TRBD1. V lost 0 bases and J lost 5; bases outside the gene matches: 7. Germline CDR1 reads MNHEY; CDR2 reads SMNVEV (reference sequence). The CDR3 covers 17 residues. CDR3 loop: CASSLSRDRERTGELFF. The CDR3 nucleotides read TGTGCCAGCAGTTTATCGAGGGACAGGGAAAGAACCGGGGAGCTGTTTTTT.

The rearrangement uses TRBV7-9 and TRBJ2-1; 14 nucleotides line up with TRBD2. The junction had 1 base not matched to a gene; V was cut back by 5 bases and J by 7 bases. Germline V CDR1 and CDR2: SEHNR, FQNEAQ (reference sequence). The CDR3 length is 14 residues. CDR3 sequence: CASSRTSGGNEQFF. Written as DNA, the CDR3 is TGTGCCAGCAGCCGGACTAGCGGGGGGAATGAGCAGTTCTTC.

The chain employs TRBV28 and TRBJ1-5; 9 bases align to TRBD1. Germline loops: CDR1 MDHEN, CDR2 SYDVKM. There are 15 residues in the CDR3. J was trimmed by 7 bases and V by 3 bases; bases with no gene match: 7. The CDR3 region has the DNA TGTGCCAGCAGTTTCACGACAGGGGGAACACAGCCCCAGCATTTT. Protein sequence: CASSFTTGGTQPQHF.

The V call is TRBV5-4, the J call TRBJ2-5; TRBD1 aligns across 8 bases. Germline CDR1 reads SGHNT; CDR2 reads YYREEE (reference sequence). There are 16 residues in the CDR3. Trimming removed 4 bases from V and 4 bases from J; junction bases left unmatched: 12. CDR3: CASSTQGQGVRETQYF. The CDR3 nucleotides read TGTGCCAGCAGCACCCAAGGACAGGGCGTACGAGAGACCCAGTACTTC. Drawing the rest from reference TRBV5-4 and TRBJ2-5, the complete variable domain is ETGVTQSPTHLIKTRGQQVTLRCSSQSGHNTVSWYQQALGQGPQFIFQYYREEENGRGNFPPRFSGLQFPNYSSELNVNALELDDSALYLCASSTQGQGVRETQYFGPGTRLLVL.

V gene TRBV9 combines with J gene TRBJ1-2; D is ambiguous. The length of the CDR3 is 13 residues. V was trimmed by 5 bases and J by 5 bases, leaving 13 bases between them. Germline-derived CDR1 and CDR2 are SGDLS and YYNGEE. CDR3 DNA sequence: TGTGCCAGCAGGGGCGGAGGGTCATATGGCTACACCTTC. This translates into CASRGGGSYGYTF.

V is TRBV11-2 and J is TRBJ2-1, with 8 bases matching TRBD1. With V trimmed by 8 bases and J by 9 bases, 9 bases remained unmatched. The CDR3 loop spans 13 amino acids. Germline V gene data show CDR1 as SGHAT and CDR2 as FQNNGV. CDR3 sequence (DNA): TGTGCCAGCCGCGGACAGGGTGGGGGTGAGCAGTTCTTC. It yields the protein CASRGQGGGEQFF.

This clone was picked up one time. CDR3 protein: CASSSLLGQEDYGYTF. The CDR3 region has the DNA TGTGCCAGCAGTTCTCTTCTGGGACAGGAGGACTATGGCTACACCTTC. V usage is TRBV7-9 and J usage is TRBJ1-2, with TRBD1 matching over 8 bases. There are 16 residues in the CDR3. Germline CDR1 is SEHNR and CDR2 is FQNEAQ (reference sequence). The V segment lost 6 bases and the J segment 3 bases; nucleotides outside the gene matches: 12.

This chain links TRBV7-7 with TRBJ2-5, with TRBD2 as a possible D gene (6 bases). CDR3 length equals 13 residues. V gave up 5 bases and J gave up 3 bases, with 10 bases separating them. Germline CDR1 is SSHAT and CDR2 is FNYEAQ (reference sequence). In nucleotides, the CDR3 is TGTGCCAGCAGCCCGACTAGTAAAGAGACCCAGTACTTC. Its translation: CASSPTSKETQYF.

The chain combines TRBV7-9 with TRBJ1-2; tentatively, D is TRBD1 (5 bases). From germline, CDR1 is SEHNR and CDR2 FQNEAQ (reference sequence). The CDR3 extends over 16 amino acids. Trimming left V 5 bases short and J 4 bases short, with 20 bases between. CDR3 DNA: TGTGCCAGCAGCGTCACAACAGGTTCCCGCCCCTATGGCTACACCTTC. This sequence encodes CASSVTTGSRPYGYTF.

The chain combines TRBV6-6 with TRBJ2-7; 7 bases fit TRBD2. CDR3 length: 16 residues. Germline CDR1 is MNHNY and CDR2 is SVGAGI (reference sequence). J gave up 3 bases and V 5 bases, and 13 bases lay outside the gene matches. The CDR3 spells CASSTTDSGGSYEQYF. In DNA, the CDR3 is TGTGCCAGCAGTACAACGGACTCCGGGGGGAGCTACGAGCAGTACTTC.

V is TRBV28 and J is TRBJ1-5; D not certain. Germline V gene lookup returns CDR1 MDHEN and CDR2 SYDVKM. The CDR3 sequence is 17 residues long. Trimming took off 5 bases at V and 5 bases at J, with 22 bases between the two ends. The CDR3 region has the DNA TGTGCCAGCAGTAAGTCGCGAGTTAGGTGGAGCGATCAGCCCCAGCATTTT. It codes for CASSKSRVRWSDQPQHF.

V and J are TRBV7-2 and TRBJ2-1; D uncertain. Trimming cost V 5 bases and J 8 bases, with 13 bases left between them. The CDR3 spans 13 residues. CDR1 SGHTA and CDR2 FQGNSA come from the germline V gene. The CDR3 reads CASSPQALDEQFF. The CDR3, as DNA: TGTGCCAGCAGCCCGCAGGCCTTGGATGAGCAGTTCTTC. Filled out from reference TRBV7-2 and TRBJ2-1, the complete variable domain reads GAGVSQSPSNKVTEKGKDVELRCDPISGHTALYWYRQSLGQGLEFLIYFQGNSAPDKSGLPSDRFSAERTGGSVSTLTIQRTQQEDSAVYLCASSPQALDEQFFGPGTRLTVL.

The chain combines TRBV29-1 with TRBJ1-3; no firm D call. This CDR3 spans 15 amino acids. The V gene lost 0 bases and the J gene lost 0 bases, with 9 bases spanning the gap. Germline V CDR1 and CDR2: SQVTM, ANQGSEA. DNA for the CDR3: TGCAGCGTTGAAGATGCAGGCAGCTCTGGAAACACCATATATTTT. Amino acids: CSVEDAGSSGNTIYF.